This T cell receptor (beta chain) was documented in a study of blood T cell repertoires in COVID-19 (TCRdb year 2020). General notes on the study: Samples from collaborators originated in the United States, Italy and Spain and spanned both the acute and convalescent phases of COVID-19. The prospective study material was composed of cDNA or gDNA derived from T cells, B-cell-depleted T cells, or PBMCs. The dataset comprised deeply sampled blood TCRbeta repertoires from subjects exposed to, actively infected with, or recovered from COVID-19. A freely available public database, intended as a resource for researchers studying the immune response to SARS-CoV-2, is where the repertoires were released. Samples were obtained from the ongoing ImmuneRACE study (first 160 participants) and from over a thousand subjects provided by 6 global collaborators. Nearly every sample came with metadata listing a de-identified subject ID, COVID-19 status, age in years and sex. Where available, HLA class I and class II types were obtained from metadata supplied by the sample provider rather than from assay-based typing. Beyond this particular receptor, the publication reports: The quantity of clinical and demographic metadata differed by source and by participant and was supplied without curation.

Each collaborating institution followed its own protocols to collect whole blood in K2EDTA tubes. Collaborator samples were shipped for TCRbeta analysis as frozen whole blood, isolated PBMCs, or DNA extracted from either sample type. Reading the germline V gene gives CDR1 SQVTM and CDR2 ANQGSEA. Counted from cysteine to phenylalanine, this CDR3 has 12 amino acids. Kept here is only the CDR3 DNA, which spans 36 bases and is read in frame from base 1. The junction carries 17 bases between V and J, which are trimmed by 7 bases and 8 bases respectively. As regards this clone: Which antigen it targets is not known. Per-nucleotide qualities are absent, and no much larger clonotype sits a single base away.

TCRbeta CDR3 regions were amplified from genomic DNA using the immunoSEQ Assay, a bias-controlled multiplex PCR. In the paper's pipeline: The number of nucleated cells in each sample was estimated from the amplification of reference gene primers within the assay. Sequence reads were collapsed and filtered to measure the absolute abundance of every unique TCRbeta CDR3 rearrangement. For each sample, productive Simpson clonality was calculated as the square root of Simpson's diversity index across productive rearrangements. TCRdb took this table from immuneACCESS and kept in-frame rearrangements with V and J called. Such tables lack part of the clones; where checked against another copy, unresolved V genes explain under half of the gap, and the rest is unexplained. V, J and clone size were drawn from that table, and D and trimming were deduced from the DNA. The sample table holds about 85,000 clones, of which roughly four fifths were seen once. The ten largest clones capture approximately 6.5% of the sample.

The receptor chain draws on TRBV29-1 and TRBJ1-2; TRBD1 is possibly the D segment (5 matching bases). The sequence derives from a man aged 55 to 70 with acute or convalescent COVID-19. What was sequenced was peripheral blood. The nucleotide sequence is given as TGCAGCGCTCAGGGAGGGGCGGAAGGCTACACCTTC. Its protein product is CSAQGGAEGYTF. The entire variable domain, with the stretches around the CDR3 drawn from the reference TRBV29-1 and TRBJ1-2 proteins, is SAVISQKPSRDICQRGTSLTIQCQVDSQVTMMFWYRQQPGQSLTLIATANQGSEATYESGFVIDKFPISRPNLTFSTLTVSNMSPEDSSIYLCSAQGGAEGYTFGSGTRLTVV.